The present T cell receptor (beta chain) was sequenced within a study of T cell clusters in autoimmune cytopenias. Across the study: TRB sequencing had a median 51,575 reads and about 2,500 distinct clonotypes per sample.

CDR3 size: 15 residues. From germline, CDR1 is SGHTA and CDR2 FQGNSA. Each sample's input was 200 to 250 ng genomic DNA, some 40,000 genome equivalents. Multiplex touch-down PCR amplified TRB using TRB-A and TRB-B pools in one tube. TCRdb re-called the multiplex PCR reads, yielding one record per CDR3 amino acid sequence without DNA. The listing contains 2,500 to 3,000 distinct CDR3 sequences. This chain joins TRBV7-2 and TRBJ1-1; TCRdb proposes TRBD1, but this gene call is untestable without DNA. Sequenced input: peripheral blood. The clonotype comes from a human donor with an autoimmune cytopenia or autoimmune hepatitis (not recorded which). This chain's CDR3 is CASSFGQGKNTEAFF.